Given below is one T cell receptor beta chain in context. This clonotype appeared once. This receptor's antigen is unknown. Base qualities are not provided; no much larger clone lies one nucleotide away. Systemically healthy Caucasian individuals from Russia, 35 to 50 in total and aged about 6 to 95 years, were included as donors. Approximately 9.7 milliliters of peripheral blood were drawn from each donor into EDTA-treated Vacutainer tubes. PBMCs were isolated by Ficoll-Paque density-gradient centrifugation, with at least 7 million obtained per sample. Trizol reagent was used to extract total RNA from PBMCs, with at least 6 micrograms per sample. For every donor, an aliquot of PBMCs went through flow cytometry to measure the percentages of naive CD45RAhigh/CD27high T cells. The source of the sample is a study of blood T cells in healthy people across ages (dated by TCRdb to 2015 to 2017). Concerning the study at large: In model experiments, template switching captured roughly one uniquely barcoded TCR beta cDNA molecule for every two T cells. Two additional independent replicas of 1 million unique cDNA reads from the same blood draw were analyzed for two donors (one aged 18 to 29 and one aged 80 or older). To track age-related changes in TCR beta repertoire diversity, the study relied on deep sequencing normalized with unique cDNA molecular identifiers. Donors were grouped into four age groups: young (average approximately 15 years), middle-aged (over 35), aged (approximately 58) and long-lived (approximately 75). To avoid experimental bias, donors of different ages were spread randomly across the sequencing lanes. The investigation overall reported the following: Compared with the aged group, the long-lived group had more naive CD4+ T cells, fewer expanded clones and increased TCR diversity, a pattern suggesting age selection. The CMV infection status of donors was not known, potentially confounding age-related changes in expanded clonotypes. The percentage of naive T cells measured by flow cytometry correlated strongly with observed TCR beta diversity. Total diversity estimates from one million sequenced T cells were considered lower bounds and underestimates. Because profiling used bulk unsorted PBMCs, naive and antigen-experienced compartments could not be compared conclusively. As age increased, observed TCR beta diversity per million T cells dropped in a roughly linear way, and a significant reduction was already evident by age 40.

The CDR3 runs 12 amino acids, cysteine and phenylalanine included. This entry keeps only the CDR3 DNA: 36 bases, framed from base 1. In the germline V gene (reference sequence), CDR1 corresponds to DFQATT and CDR2 to SNEGSKA. Trimming takes 8 bases off V and 5 bases off J; junction bases not matched to a gene: 7. Library prep was done by 5' RACE. TCRdb lists the instrument as Illumina HiSeq 2500. A second PCR of 7 to 11 cycles was performed with a sample-barcoded 5' primer and a J-beta primer mix. A template-switch 5' adaptor carrying 12 random nucleotides introduced a unique molecular identifier onto each TCR beta cDNA molecule. Each sample yielded at least 3 million CDR3-containing paired-end reads. The Mint cDNA synthesis kit, primed by a TRBC-specific oligonucleotide, was used to synthesize first-strand cDNA from all RNA. All cDNA was treated with uracil-DNA glycosylase and then went through a first 18-cycle PCR with the universal primers M1SS and BC2_uni_R. As for how the authors treated the data: For normalization, 1 million high-quality reads, each with a distinct molecular identifier, were randomly selected from each sample. Reads with shared molecular identifiers were discarded instead of being binned into consensus sequences. CDR3 identification, clonotype clustering and error correction used MiTCR with a Q25 quality threshold and the strictest error-elimination algorithm. A nonparametric unseen species model with Euler transformation was used to estimate lower-bound total TCR beta diversity. Clones were called with MiXCR by TCRdb after fastp trimmed the public reads at Q25, and only in-frame beta chains were retained. Rows with a matching CDR3 protein are joined into one entry that keeps the most common DNA and genes. The V and J calls shown here were made by TCRdb, not taken from the authors' results. This sample has nearly 1 million distinct CDR3 sequences in its table, and 51% of those were observed once. Roughly a fifth of the sample is in the top ten clones.

Sample: blood. The V and J genes are TRBV20-1 and TRBJ2-7, with 9 bases in between that match TRBD2. The source of this sequence is a woman aged 55-75 years in good health. CDR3 loop: CSPREGPNEQYF. The DNA is as follows: TGCAGTCCGCGGGAGGGCCCCAACGAGCAGTACTTC.